Following are 5 T cell receptor beta chains from one sample sequenced in a study of blood T cell repertoires in COVID-19. Clones were read by immunoSEQ multiplex PCR, and TCRdb kept only the in-frame ones, dropping some. The sample lists 390,000 or so clones, 85% to 90% occurring once. Input material: PBMCs or T cells enriched from blood (not recorded which). Every receptor here comes from a man between 18 and 29 years old who had recovered from COVID-19.

This clone was detected only once. The chain couples TRBV12-3 or TRBV12-4 to TRBJ2-3; a weak D match, TRBD1 (6 bases). This CDR3 contains 13 residues. The V gene lost 6 bases and the J gene lost 1 base, with 8 bases spanning the gap. CDR3 residues: CASSRQGTDTQYF. CDR3 sequence (DNA): TGTGCCAGCAGCCGACAGGGCACAGATACGCAGTATTTT.

The rearrangement joins TRBV28 to TRBJ1-2, with TRBD1 identical over 7 bases. Germline lookup yields CDR1 MDHEN and CDR2 SYDVKM. V shed 4 bases and J 5 bases; nucleotides not matched to a gene: 13. The CDR3 sequence is 16 residues long. CDR3 nucleotide sequence: TGTGCCAGCAGTTCCGGACAGGACCCCACAATTTATGGCTACACCTTC. Protein sequence: CASSSGQDPTIYGYTF.

The genes are TRBV7-2 and TRBJ2-3; possible D gene TRBD2, 5 bases. Trimming shortened V by 6 bases and J by 2 bases, and 18 bases separated the two germline ends. The germline gives CDR1 SGHTA, CDR2 FQGNSA. There are 16 residues in the CDR3. The CDR3 DNA is TGTGCCAGCAGGCCCCAGACTATCCTTGTCACAGATACGCAGTATTTT. Protein sequence: CASRPQTILVTDTQYF.

The V gene is TRBV5-1, the J gene TRBJ2-5; 10 nucleotides line up with TRBD2. This CDR3 has 17 amino acids. Germline V gene lookup returns CDR1 SGHRS and CDR2 YFSETQ. V was clipped by 3 bases and J by 3 bases; unmatched bases: 11. CDR3 coding DNA: TGCGCCAGCAGCTGGCCCTCTAGCGGGGGAGCCGAAGAGACCCAGTACTTC. Protein product: CASSWPSSGGAEETQYF.

The V gene is TRBV7-9, the J gene TRBJ1-2; D gene unclear. V gave up 4 bases and J gave up 8 bases, with 14 bases separating them. The CDR3 is 13 amino acids. Germline loops: CDR1 SEHNR, CDR2 FQNEAQ (reference sequence). In DNA form, the CDR3 reads TGTGCCAGCAGCTCTCGGACTGAGGGAGGCTACACCTTC. This sequence encodes CASSSRTEGGYTF.